The 20 T cell receptor beta chains presented below share a single source sample, sequenced in a study of T cell repertoires in cytomegalovirus infection. TCRdb fed the reads into MiXCR, producing one record per CDR3 protein. The sample has about 260,000 distinct CDR3 sequences, roughly 9% seen once. Sequenced input: PBMCs. These receptors came from a human donor in good health (CMV status not recorded). Some clones in this sample may be carry-over from other donors' samples.

This chain joins TRBV20-1 and TRBJ1-2, with 7 bases identical to TRBD1. CDR1 DFQATT and CDR2 SNEGSKA come from the germline V gene (reference sequence). The CDR3 runs to 15 residues. The J segment lost 2 bases and the V segment lost 2 bases, leaving 8 bases of the junction unmatched. As DNA, the CDR3 is TGCAGTGCTAGAATTCAAGGACAGGCAAACTATGGCTACACCTTC. Translating it yields CSARIQGQANYGYTF.

This clonotype was observed at least ten times. CDR3 region: CASSLLGGGQETQYF. The CDR3 bases are TGTGCCAGCAGTTTACTTGGGGGCGGCCAAGAGACCCAGTACTTC. The chain joins TRBV28 to TRBJ2-5, with a possible D match to TRBD1 (6 bases). The V gene's germline CDR1 is MDHEN and CDR2 SYDVKM. The ends were cut back, 2 bases at V and 1 base at J, with 11 bases in the middle. The CDR3 contains 15 residues.

In DNA, the CDR3 is TGCAGTGCCGGGGTGCCGGGCGGATCGGATACGCAGTATTTT. This translates into CSAGVPGGSDTQYF. This sequence joins TRBV20-1 and TRBJ2-3, with a possible D match to TRBD2 (5 bases). V was cut by 6 bases and J by 6 bases, with 19 bases left in between. The germline CDR1 and CDR2 sequences are DFQATT and SNEGSKA (reference sequence). This CDR3 contains 14 residues.

In this sample, this clonotype turned up many times. The rearrangement uses TRBV20-1 and TRBJ1-2; 12 bases match TRBD1. J was trimmed by 3 bases and V by 4 bases; bases with no gene match: 3. The CDR3 has 14 amino acids. CDR1 and CDR2 (germline): DFQATT, SNEGSKA (reference sequence). The CDR3 sequence is CSAMGQGADYGYTF. In DNA, the CDR3 is TGCAGTGCTATGGGACAGGGGGCCGACTATGGCTACACCTTC.

In this sample, this clonotype turned up many times. This rearrangement joins TRBV7-2 to TRBJ1-4; D may be TRBD1 (5 bases). Per the germline V gene, CDR1 is SGHTA and CDR2 is FQGNSA. The CDR3 is 14 residues long. Between the trimmed V and J ends, which lost 5 bases and 8 bases, there was a span of 15 bases. CDR3 DNA: TGTGCCAGCAGCCCCGGGACGGTTGGAGAAAAACTGTTTTTT. Amino acids: CASSPGTVGEKLFF.

There are a few counts of this clonotype. The genes are TRBV29-1 and TRBJ1-5, with D unclear. Germline CDR1 is SQVTM and CDR2 is ANQGSEA. The V end was cut by 4 bases, the J end by 0 bases, with 7 bases between. CDR3 length equals 13 residues. For the CDR3, the DNA is TGCAGCGTTGCCCCAGGTAGCAATCAGCCCCAGCATTTT. The encoded protein is CSVAPGSNQPQHF.

This sequence joins TRBV30 and TRBJ2-4; TRBD1 is a possible D gene (5 bases). CDR1 and CDR2 (germline): GTSNPN, SVGIG (reference sequence). CDR3 length: 16 amino acids. Trimming removed 4 bases from V and 0 bases from J, with 16 bases in between. The CDR3 DNA reads TGTGCCTGGATCCCGCGACAGCAACTAGCCAAAAACATTCAGTACTTC. Translated: CAWIPRQQLAKNIQYF.

V is TRBV19 and J is TRBJ1-5; D gene uncertain. The CDR3 totals 13 residues. Looked up from germline, CDR1 is LNHDA and CDR2 is SQIVND (reference sequence). V dropped 2 bases and J dropped 4 bases, with 6 bases sitting between them. The CDR3 sequence: CASSITTNQPQHF. The DNA of the CDR3 is TGTGCCAGTAGTATAACGACGAATCAGCCCCAGCATTTT.

This clonotype was detected ten times or more. The rearrangement uses TRBV6-6 and TRBJ1-5; 11 bases are shared with TRBD1. The V and J ends lost 6 bases and 4 bases, in that order; junction bases with no gene match: 8. This CDR3 is built from 16 residues. Germline V gene lookup returns CDR1 MNHNY and CDR2 SVGAGI (reference sequence). CDR3: CASSPRGQGANQPQHF. CDR3 in DNA: TGTGCCAGCAGCCCCAGAGGACAGGGGGCGAATCAGCCCCAGCATTTT.

This clonotype was seen ten or more times. The J gene is TRBJ1-2, the V gene TRBV19; 11 bases are a match to TRBD1. The V segment lost 7 bases and the J segment 3 bases; nucleotides outside the gene matches: 4. Germline assignment: CDR1 LNHDA and CDR2 SQIVND (reference sequence). The CDR3 has 14 residues. Here the CDR3 reads CASIWTGGDYGYTF. The CDR3, as DNA: TGTGCCAGTATTTGGACAGGGGGCGACTATGGCTACACCTTC.

This chain uses TRBV28 with TRBJ2-3; 8 bases are a match to TRBD2. Germline V lookup: CDR1 MDHEN, CDR2 SYDVKM. This CDR3 is built from 16 residues. The J segment lost 2 bases and the V segment lost 5 bases, leaving 9 bases of the junction unmatched. In nucleotides, the CDR3 is TGTGCCAGCAGTGGAGAACTAGCGGAATACACAGATACGCAGTATTTT. It encodes CASSGELAEYTDTQYF.

This clonotype appeared many times. CDR3 in DNA: TGTGCCACCAGCAGAGACGGTAGCGGGAGGGCCGGAGAGACCCAGTACTTC. Translating it yields CATSRDGSGRAGETQYF. The chain couples TRBV15 to TRBJ2-5; 11 bases are a match to TRBD2. The germline V gene encodes CDR1 LNHNV and CDR2 YYDKDF (reference sequence). The CDR3 is 17 residues long. With V trimmed by 0 bases and J by 4 bases, 7 bases remained unmatched. The full variable domain, its missing parts supplied by reference TRBV15 and TRBJ2-5, is DAMVIQNPRYQVTQFGKPVTLSCSQTLNHNVMYWYQQKSSQAPKLLFHYYDKDFNNEADTPDNFQSRRPNTSFCFLDIRSPGLGDTAMYLCATSRDGSGRAGETQYFGPGTRLLVL.

This clonotype came up many times. This chain uses TRBV7-2 with TRBJ1-2, with D perhaps matching TRBD1 (5 bases). V lost 5 bases to trimming and J lost 5 bases, with 21 bases between them. The CDR3 is made up of 16 amino acids. Per the germline V gene, CDR1 is SGHTA and CDR2 is FQGNSA. CDR3 in amino acids: CASSTRTGGAGYGYTF. In DNA form, the CDR3 reads TGTGCCAGCAGCACCAGGACTGGTGGGGCGGGGTATGGCTACACCTTC.

This clonotype came up a few times. The chain is built from TRBV7-3 and TRBJ2-7; 10 bases agree with TRBD2. The V segment lost 1 base and the J segment 3 bases; nucleotides outside the gene matches: 6. CDR1 and CDR2 from the germline V gene are SGHTA and FQGTGA. This CDR3 is built from 16 residues. This CDR3 is CASSLNPSGGYYEQYF. The CDR3 DNA sequence: TGTGCCAGCAGCTTAAACCCTAGCGGGGGCTACTACGAGCAGTACTTC.

The CDR3 bases are TGTGCCAGTAGTGCCACTCCCGGGACATCGTTTATTAATCAGCCCCAGCATTTT. Its translation is CASSATPGTSFINQPQHF. The chain employs TRBV19 and TRBJ1-5; D may be TRBD1 (6 bases). CDR1 LNHDA and CDR2 SQIVND come from the germline V gene (reference sequence). The CDR3 runs 18 residues. V dropped 5 bases and J dropped 4 bases, with 24 bases sitting between them.

This clonotype has ten or more counts. This chain connects TRBV7-2 to TRBJ1-5, with TRBD1 identical over 10 bases. V lost 1 base to trimming and J lost 6 bases; unmatched junction nucleotides: 9. The CDR3 has 17 residues. From germline, CDR1 is SGHTA and CDR2 FQGNSA. The CDR3 loop is CASSLGLRQGAGQPQHF. CDR3 sequence (DNA): TGTGCCAGCAGCTTAGGTTTGCGACAGGGGGCTGGTCAGCCCCAGCATTTT.

In this sample, this clonotype turned up many times. The rearrangement uses TRBV7-8 and TRBJ1-2; 8 positions agree with TRBD1. CDR1 and CDR2 (germline): SGHVS, FQNEAQ. The CDR3 loop spans 15 amino acids. V dropped 1 base and J dropped 4; count of bases not matched to a gene: 5. The CDR3 coding sequence is TGTGCCAGCAGCTTAGACAGGGGGTATGGCTATGGCTACACCTTC. Residues: CASSLDRGYGYGYTF.

The sample holds many counts of this clonotype. The chain employs TRBV28 and TRBJ2-7; tentatively, D is TRBD2 (5 bases). This CDR3 spans 11 amino acids. Trimming stripped 10 bases from V and 4 bases from J, with 11 bases between. CDR1 and CDR2 from the germline V gene are MDHEN and SYDVKM. CDR3 coding DNA: TGTGCCACAATACGGGGTTACGAGCAGTACTTC. It translates to CATIRGYEQYF.

The chain couples TRBV6-6 to TRBJ1-6; the match to TRBD1 covers 8 bases. CDR3 length equals 17 residues. CDR1 and CDR2 from the germline V gene are MNHNY and SVGAGI (reference sequence). J gave up 0 bases and V 6 bases, and 7 bases lay outside the gene matches. The CDR3 region has the DNA TGTGCCAGCAGCTTCGGACAGGGAAGCTCCTATAATTCACCCCTCCACTTT. The encoded protein is CASSFGQGSSYNSPLHF.

This clonotype came up many times. CDR3 sequence (DNA): TGTGCCAGCAGCTTAGCATCCACTACCCAGGGCTCTGGGGCCAACGTCCTGACTTTC. Its translation: CASSLASTTQGSGANVLTF. The gene calls are TRBV7-6 and TRBJ2-6; TRBD1 might be the D (5 bases). The CDR3 is made up of 19 amino acids. Germline V gene lookup returns CDR1 SGHVS and CDR2 FNYEAQ. Trimming took 0 bases from V and 0 from J, leaving 15 bases between them.